This TCR beta chain was captured by sequencing in a study of patients and donors after allogeneic stem cell transplantation. The CDR3 runs to 15 residues. V lost 2 bases, J lost 8 bases, and 8 bases stayed unmatched. Germline CDR1 SGHTA, CDR2 FQGNSA. One entry per CDR3 protein results from TCRdb running MiXCR on the RT-PCR reads. The repertoire holds roughly 200,000 distinct CDR3 sequences, about 37% seen once, with under 14% in the top ten. This TCR derives from a human donor who was either an allogeneic HSCT recipient or a stem cell or donor lymphocyte infusion donor (not recorded which). It is not recorded whose cells these are; they may come from a transplant donor. This chain joins TRBV7-2 and TRBJ2-1; 8 bases fit TRBD1. Sample: blood, either unsorted or a sorted T cell fraction (not recorded which). The DNA of the CDR3 is TGTGCCAGCAGCTTACGACAGGGGAAGACCCATGAGCAGTTCTTC. It is translated as CASSLRQGKTHEQFF.